This entry concerns a single T cell receptor (beta chain). What this receptor recognizes is not known. The input lacks base qualities; no much larger clone sits a single base away. This entry is derived from a study of blood T cell repertoires in COVID-19 (dated by TCRdb to the early 2020s). Regarding the research as a whole: Samples from collaborators originated in the United States, Italy and Spain and spanned both the acute and convalescent phases of COVID-19. Samples came from the ongoing ImmuneRACE study (first 160 participants) plus 1,254 subjects from 6 global collaborators. The repertoires were released in a freely available public database meant as a resource for research on the immune response to SARS-CoV-2. Subjects who had been exposed to COVID-19, were actively infected with it, or had recovered from it provided the deeply sampled blood TCRbeta repertoires that made up the dataset. The sample metadata nearly always contained a de-identified subject ID, COVID-19 status, age in years and sex. Where available, HLA class I and class II types were obtained from metadata supplied by the sample provider rather than from assay-based typing. The material from the prospective study consisted of cDNA or gDNA derived from T cells, B-cell-depleted T cells, or PBMCs. Study-wide conclusions, independent of this receptor: How much clinical and demographic metadata was included differed by source and by participant, and the metadata was provided uncurated.

TCRbeta CDR3 regions were amplified from genomic DNA using the immunoSEQ Assay, a bias-controlled multiplex PCR. The study's processing was this. Nucleated cell counts per sample were estimated from amplification of reference gene primers within the assay. Sequence reads were collapsed and filtered to measure the absolute abundance of every unique TCRbeta CDR3 rearrangement. For each sample, productive Simpson clonality was calculated as the square root of Simpson's diversity index over productive rearrangements. TCRdb's version of the immuneACCESS table is confined to in-frame rearrangements and falls short of the full clone set. An unresolved V gene accounts for under half of the shortfall where checked; the remainder is of unknown origin. The V and J calls and clone size come from that table; D and trimming were worked out from the DNA. In this sample the table shows a few hundred thousand clones, 75% to 90% of which occur a single time. The ten largest clones represent 9.5% to 15% of the sample.

Sequences SGDLS (CDR1) and YYNGEE (CDR2) are obtained from the germline V gene. V loses 4 bases of germline sequence and J loses 6 bases, and the interval between the two ends is 13 bases. Reading from cysteine to phenylalanine, the CDR3 counts 13 amino acids. Left in the record is the CDR3 DNA by itself, 39 bases read in frame from the first base. Whole blood was collected in K2EDTA tubes by collaborating institutions according to the institutions' own protocols. Collaborator samples were shipped for TCRbeta analysis as frozen whole blood, isolated PBMCs, or DNA extracted from either sample type. The sequence links TRBV9 to TRBJ1-1, with the D gene not clear enough to name. The clonotype originates from a woman aged 55 to 70 with acute or convalescent COVID-19. Material: peripheral blood. CDR3 loop: CASSSSGRAEAFF. The DNA sequence is given as TGTGCCAGCAGCTCATCAGGTCGCGCTGAAGCTTTCTTT.